This T cell receptor beta chain is drawn from a study of T cells expressing NK-cell markers. A word on this clonotype: What it binds is unknown.

The CDR3 extends over 14 amino acids. CDR1 and CDR2 from the germline V gene are GTSNPN and SVGIG (reference sequence). 5'RACE template switching with UMIs generated TCR beta cDNA. TCRdb reprocessed the 5' RACE reads, with one entry per CDR3 protein and no DNA. Recorded for this sample: a few hundred thousand distinct CDR3 sequences. Overall study findings and caveats: These clonotypes additionally ranked first within the CD3+CD56-NKG2C+ fraction of four donors.

The chain uses TRBV30 and TRBJ1-5; the TCRdb call, TRBD1, lacks DNA for checking. The sample taken for sequencing was blood T cells: a sorted CD56 or NKG2C T cell subset, CD4+ or CD8+ T cells, or bulk PBMC T cells (not recorded which). The clonotype was recovered from a woman between 50 and 59 years old in good health. The CDR3 protein is CAWSARQGRRPQHF.